The 16 T cell receptor beta chains presented below share a single source sample, sequenced in a study of CD8 T cells in Susac syndrome (dated by TCRdb to the late 2010s). The library was generated by the immunoSEQ multiplex PCR assay. RNA was extracted using the RNeasy kit, and about 0.45 to 1 ug of the RNA was reverse transcribed with random hexamers. The public reads were quality trimmed at Q25 with fastp and then assembled into clones with MiXCR by TCRdb, keeping productive beta chains. Identical CDR3 protein sequences are pooled into one entry, listed with their most common genes and DNA. The sample table contains roughly 300,000 distinct CDR3 sequences; only one count was recorded for approximately 81% of them. Over 0.1% of the sample belongs to the ten largest clones. Material for sequencing was CD8+ T cells from PBMCs. Every receptor here comes from a human donor with multiple sclerosis.

The chain joins TRBV19 to TRBJ2-7; 10 bases align to TRBD1. J was trimmed by 2 bases and V by 5 bases; bases with no gene match: 6. The CDR3 is 15 residues long. Per the germline V gene, CDR1 is LNHDA and CDR2 is SQIVND (reference sequence). The CDR3 nucleotides are TGTGCCAGTAGTCTGACAGGGGGCGAAACCTACGAGCAGTACTTC. It specifies CASSLTGGETYEQYF.

This clonotype was counted between two and nine times. The chain employs TRBV29-1 and TRBJ1-1; D call uncertain. The CDR3 consists of 14 residues. Trimming pared 4 bases from V and 2 bases from J, leaving 14 bases between. Germline V gives CDR1 SQVTM, CDR2 ANQGSEA. CDR3: CSVVYQVLNTEAFF. As DNA, the CDR3 is TGCAGCGTTGTTTATCAGGTCCTAAACACTGAAGCTTTCTTT.

The V call is TRBV30, the J call TRBJ2-1; 7 nucleotides match TRBD2. The CDR3 is made up of 16 amino acids. J was trimmed by 2 bases and V by 1 base; bases with no gene match: 8. Germline V gene lookup returns CDR1 GTSNPN and CDR2 SVGIG (reference sequence). CDR3 region: CAWSADPAGPYNEQFF. CDR3 bases: TGTGCCTGGAGTGCTGATCCAGCGGGACCCTACAATGAGCAGTTCTTC.

The chain uses TRBV27 and TRBJ2-2; D gene uncertain. In germline, CDR1 is MNHEY, CDR2 SMNVEV (reference sequence). The germline V and J ends were trimmed by 7 bases and 6 bases, with 9 bases remaining between them. The CDR3 contains 12 residues. CDR3 loop: CASMGYPGELFF. CDR3 DNA sequence: TGTGCCAGCATGGGTTACCCCGGGGAGCTGTTTTTT.

In nucleotides, the CDR3 is TGTGCCAGCAGCCCTTGGACAGGGGGTACGGATGAGCAGTTCTTC. It specifies CASSPWTGGTDEQFF. This chain links TRBV14 with TRBJ2-1, with TRBD1 identical over 10 bases. CDR1 SGHDN and CDR2 FVKESK come from the germline V gene. The CDR3 extends over 15 amino acids. V lost 4 bases to trimming and J lost 8 bases; unmatched junction nucleotides: 8. The full variable domain, with the rest looked up from reference TRBV14 and TRBJ2-1, is EAGVTQFPSHSVIEKGQTVTLRCDPISGHDNLYWYRRVMGKEIKFLLHFVKESKQDESGMPNNRFLAERTGGTYSTLKVQPAELEDSGVYFCASSPWTGGTDEQFFGPGTRLTVL.

The J gene is TRBJ1-1, the V gene TRBV19, with unresolved D. In germline, CDR1 is LNHDA, CDR2 SQIVND (reference sequence). V was shortened by 7 bases and J by 3 bases, with 6 bases between the two germline ends. This CDR3 has 11 residues. CDR3 in DNA: TGTGCCAGTAACCAAGACACTGAAGCTTTCTTT. Protein product: CASNQDTEAFF.

CDR3 in DNA: TGTGCCAGCAGCCCGGAGACAGCTGACAATGAGCAGTTCTTC. It translates to CASSPETADNEQFF. The chain combines TRBV11-2 with TRBJ2-1, with D possibly TRBD1 on 5 matching bases. The germline V and J ends were trimmed by 5 bases and 5 bases, with 13 bases remaining between them. The germline gives CDR1 SGHAT, CDR2 FQNNGV. This CDR3 is 14 amino acids long.

Only a few counts were recorded for this clonotype. This chain connects TRBV11-2 to TRBJ2-7; D not certain. Germline V lookup: CDR1 SGHAT, CDR2 FQNNGV. The CDR3 runs 13 residues. Trimming shortened V by 1 base and J by 6 bases, and 10 bases separated the two germline ends. For the CDR3, the DNA is TGTGCCAGCAGCTTAGTCGTGGCACGCGAGCAGTACTTC. Protein sequence: CASSLVVAREQYF.

The rearrangement uses TRBV5-6 and TRBJ2-3; TRBD2 matches 8 bases. The junction had 17 bases not matched to a gene; V was cut back by 0 bases and J by 5 bases. The length of the CDR3 is 19 residues. Looked up from germline, CDR1 is SGHDT and CDR2 is YYEEEE. The CDR3 loop is CASSLVTSGGGYQGDTQYF. Written as DNA, the CDR3 is TGTGCCAGCAGCTTGGTCACTAGCGGCGGAGGTTATCAAGGAGATACGCAGTATTTT.

This sequence joins TRBV18 and TRBJ2-7; D possibly matches TRBD1 or TRBD2 (5 bases each). Germline V CDR1 and CDR2: KGHSH, LQKENI. The V and J ends lost 0 bases and 5 bases respectively, with 11 bases between them. The CDR3 spans 14 residues. This CDR3 is CASSPPEGDHEQYF. The CDR3 nucleotides read TGTGCCAGCTCACCACCCGAAGGGGACCACGAGCAGTACTTC.

This chain joins TRBV28 and TRBJ1-2; no reliable D call. Per the germline V gene, CDR1 is MDHEN and CDR2 is SYDVKM. The CDR3 length is 11 residues. Trimming removed 4 bases at V and 5 bases at J, with 5 bases between. This CDR3 reads CASSYGYGYTF. The DNA for the CDR3 is TGTGCCAGCAGTTATGGGTATGGCTACACCTTC.

The J gene is TRBJ2-7, the V gene TRBV11-2; D might be TRBD2 (6 bases). Germline V gene lookup returns CDR1 SGHAT and CDR2 FQNNGV. The length of the CDR3 is 14 residues. Trimming cost V 4 bases and J 3 bases, with 13 bases left between them. CDR3 in DNA: TGTGCCAGCAGCTCCGGGACTGATATCTACGAGCAGTACTTC. This codes for CASSSGTDIYEQYF.

The J gene is TRBJ1-4, the V gene TRBV7-9; D uncertain. This CDR3 spans 14 amino acids. The germline V gene encodes CDR1 SEHNR and CDR2 FQNEAQ (reference sequence). V lost 4 bases and J lost 8, with 14 bases in between. CDR3 sequence: CASSSDQDGEKLFF. In nucleotides, the CDR3 is TGTGCCAGCAGCTCTGACCAGGACGGGGAAAAACTGTTTTTT.

V is TRBV19 and J is TRBJ2-1; 9 bases fit TRBD1. This CDR3 has 14 amino acids. CDR1 and CDR2 (germline): LNHDA, SQIVND (reference sequence). J gave up 6 bases and V 3 bases, and 3 bases lay outside the gene matches. CDR3 sequence reads: CASSMTGGPNEQFF. The CDR3 region has the DNA TGTGCCAGTAGTATGACAGGGGGACCCAATGAGCAGTTCTTC. The whole variable domain, filled in from reference TRBV19 and TRBJ2-1, reads DGGITQSPKYLFRKEGQNVTLSCEQNLNHDAMYWYRQDPGQGLRLIYYSQIVNDFQKGDIAEGYSVSREKKESFPLTVTSAQKNPTAFYLCASSMTGGPNEQFFGPGTRLTVL.

This rearrangement joins TRBV20-1 to TRBJ2-5; TRBD2 aligns across 13 bases. J gave up 2 bases and V 5 bases, and 5 bases lay outside the gene matches. Germline lookup yields CDR1 DFQATT and CDR2 SNEGSKA (reference sequence). This CDR3 comprises 15 residues. The CDR3 is CSAFPGLAGQETQYF. For the CDR3, the DNA is TGCAGTGCTTTTCCGGGACTAGCGGGACAAGAGACCCAGTACTTC.

Here the CDR3 DNA reads TGTGCCAGCAGTCCGGGACTAGAGGCGGATACGCAGTATTTT. Translated: CASSPGLEADTQYF. V is TRBV6-5 and J is TRBJ2-3; 8 nucleotides line up with TRBD2. CDR3 size: 14 residues. V trimming: 5 bases; J trimming: 6 bases; junction bases outside the gene matches: 7. Germline V CDR1 and CDR2: MNHEY, SVGAGI.